Each of the 8 T cell receptor beta chains below was sequenced from the same sample in a study of T-cell reconstitution after alpha-beta-depleted transplantation in children (dated by TCRdb to 2016 to 2017). The sample's treatment or condition, from its label and the paper: allogeneic hematopoietic cell transplantation with graft depleted of TCRalphabeta T cells and CD19 B cells. Library generation was performed with PCR. This sample was sequenced with an Illumina HiSeq 2500. To normalize quantification of the TCRbeta repertoire, the TCR libraries were built with molecular barcoding that relied on unique molecular identifiers. The public reads were reanalyzed by TCRdb: fastp trimming at Q25, MiXCR alignment, in-frame beta chains only. Every entry covers one CDR3 protein and lists the most common genes and DNA from its rows. The sample table lists 100,000 or so distinct CDR3 sequences, under 9% of them with a count of one. The top ten hold roughly 17% of the sample.

The sample consisted of PBMCs, taken before TCRalphabeta/CD19-depleted stem cell transplant. The receptors shown here come from a boy younger than 10 with acute lymphoblastic leukemia, due to receive a stem cell transplant.

This clonotype was detected ten times or more. The chain couples TRBV29-1 to TRBJ2-7; a weak D match, TRBD2 (5 bases). Germline V gene sequence: CDR1 SQVTM, CDR2 ANQGSEA. The CDR3 is 13 amino acids. V lost 0 bases, J lost 2 bases, and 8 bases lay in between. CDR3 amino acids: CSVEDGRAYEQYF. CDR3 DNA sequence: TGCAGCGTTGAAGACGGGCGGGCCTACGAGCAGTACTTC.

This clonotype has at least ten counts. The V gene is TRBV29-1, the J gene TRBJ2-2, with 7 bases aligning to TRBD1. Per germline, CDR1 SQVTM and CDR2 ANQGSEA. The CDR3 consists of 13 residues. V was clipped by 4 bases and J by 3 bases; unmatched bases: 2. In DNA, the CDR3 is TGCAGCGTTGGTCAGGGGGACACCGGGGAGCTGTTTTTT. Protein product: CSVGQGDTGELFF.

V and J are TRBV5-6 and TRBJ2-1; maybe TRBD2 (5 bases). The V and J ends lost 2 bases and 4 bases respectively, with 10 bases between them. This CDR3 contains 14 residues. CDR1 and CDR2 (germline): SGHDT, YYEEEE. The chain's CDR3 is CASSFSLAYNEQFF. CDR3 bases: TGTGCCAGCAGCTTTTCGCTAGCTTACAATGAGCAGTTCTTC.

This clonotype turned up a few times. V is TRBV5-6 and J is TRBJ2-1; D not certain. The CDR3 is 16 residues long. Trimming pared 0 bases from V and 9 bases from J, leaving 19 bases between. Germline-derived CDR1 and CDR2 are SGHDT and YYEEEE. DNA of the CDR3: TGTGCCAGCAGCTTGGTCGTGGCTGGAGCCTCGGGTGAGCAGTTCTTC. As protein: CASSLVVAGASGEQFF.

This clonotype was detected only a few times. The rearrangement uses TRBV19 and TRBJ2-1; TRBD1 agrees at 10 bases. The germline gives CDR1 LNHDA, CDR2 SQIVND (reference sequence). Trimming at V came to 6 bases and at J to 5 bases, leaving 4 bases not matched to a gene. The CDR3 is 14 residues long. CDR3 residues: CASRGTGVNNEQFF. The CDR3 bases are TGTGCCAGTAGGGGGACAGGGGTCAACAATGAGCAGTTCTTC.

This clonotype was seen at least ten times. The chain couples TRBV5-1 to TRBJ2-1, with 15 bases fitting TRBD2. This CDR3 has 16 amino acids. Germline CDR1 and CDR2: SGHRS and YFSETQ. With 4 bases clipped from V and 2 bases from J, the junction kept 1 base outside the gene matches. The CDR3 loop is CASSRTSGGAYNEQFF. CDR3 in DNA: TGCGCCAGCAGCCGGACTAGCGGGGGGGCCTACAATGAGCAGTTCTTC.

This clonotype was seen only a few times. The chain has TRBV10-1 and TRBJ1-1; TRBD1 aligns across 9 bases. Germline CDR1 is WNHNN and CDR2 is SYGVQD (reference sequence). V dropped 4 bases and J dropped 11; count of bases not matched to a gene: 5. The CDR3 is 12 residues long. CDR3 residues: CASSGQGVGAFF. As DNA, the CDR3 is TGCGCCAGCAGTGGACAGGGGGTCGGGGCTTTCTTT.

This chain joins TRBV2 and TRBJ2-7; 10 bases line up with TRBD1. CDR1 SNHLY and CDR2 FYNNEI come from the germline V gene. The J segment lost 6 bases and the V segment lost 7 bases, leaving 9 bases of the junction unmatched. The CDR3 is 14 residues long. The CDR3, as DNA: TGTGCCAGCAAAGGGACAGGGGCCCCTGTCGAGCAGTACTTC. Amino acid sequence: CASKGTGAPVEQYF.